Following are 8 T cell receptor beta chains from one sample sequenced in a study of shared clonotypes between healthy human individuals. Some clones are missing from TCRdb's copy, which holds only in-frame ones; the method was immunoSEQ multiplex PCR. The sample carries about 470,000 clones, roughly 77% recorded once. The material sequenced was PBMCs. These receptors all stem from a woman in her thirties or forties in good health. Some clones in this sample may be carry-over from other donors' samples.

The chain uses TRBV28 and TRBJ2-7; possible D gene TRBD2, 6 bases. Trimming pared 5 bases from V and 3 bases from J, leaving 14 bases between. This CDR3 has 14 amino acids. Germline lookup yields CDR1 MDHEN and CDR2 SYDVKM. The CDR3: CASSPRGGNYEQYF. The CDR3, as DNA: TGTGCCAGCAGTCCACGAGGAGGGAACTACGAGCAGTACTTC.

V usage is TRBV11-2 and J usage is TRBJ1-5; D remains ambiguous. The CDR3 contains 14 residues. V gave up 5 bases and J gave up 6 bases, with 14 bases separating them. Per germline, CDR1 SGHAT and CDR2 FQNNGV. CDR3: CASSQAARSQPQHF. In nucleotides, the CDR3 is TGTGCCAGCAGCCAGGCCGCTCGAAGTCAGCCCCAGCATTTT.

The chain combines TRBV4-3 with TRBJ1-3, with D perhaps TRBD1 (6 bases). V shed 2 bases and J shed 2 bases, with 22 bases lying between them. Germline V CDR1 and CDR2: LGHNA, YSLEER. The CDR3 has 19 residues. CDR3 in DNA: TGCGCCAGCAGCCAAAGCTTCACAGGGAACCAAGGGACTGGAAACACCATATATTTT. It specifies CASSQSFTGNQGTGNTIYF.

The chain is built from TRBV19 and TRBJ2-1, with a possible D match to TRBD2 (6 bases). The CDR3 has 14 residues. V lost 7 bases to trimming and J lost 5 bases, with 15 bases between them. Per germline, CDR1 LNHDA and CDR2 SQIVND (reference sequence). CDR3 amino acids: CASTRGLNHNEQFF. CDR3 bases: TGTGCCAGTACGCGGGGACTGAACCACAATGAGCAGTTCTTC.

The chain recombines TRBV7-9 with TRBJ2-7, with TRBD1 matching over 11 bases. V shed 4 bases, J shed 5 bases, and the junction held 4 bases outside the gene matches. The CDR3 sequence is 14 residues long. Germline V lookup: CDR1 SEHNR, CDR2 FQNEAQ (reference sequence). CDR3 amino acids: CASSWTGGNDEQYF. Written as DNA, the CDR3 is TGTGCCAGCAGCTGGACAGGGGGCAACGACGAGCAGTACTTC. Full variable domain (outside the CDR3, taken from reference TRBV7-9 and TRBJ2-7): DTGVSQNPRHKITKRGQNVTFRCDPISEHNRLYWYRQTLGQGPEFLTYFQNEAQLEKSRLLSDRFSAERPKGSFSTLEIQRTEQGDSAMYLCASSWTGGNDEQYFGPGTRLTVT.

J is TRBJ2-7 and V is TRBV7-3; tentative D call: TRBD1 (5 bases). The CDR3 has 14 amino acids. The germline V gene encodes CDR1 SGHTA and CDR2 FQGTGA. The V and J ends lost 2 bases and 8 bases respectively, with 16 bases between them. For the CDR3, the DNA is TGTGCCAGCAGCTTAGGCCAGGGCCCTTATCAGCAGTACTTC. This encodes CASSLGQGPYQQYF. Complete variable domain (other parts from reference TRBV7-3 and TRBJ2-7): GAGVSQTPSNKVTEKGKYVELRCDPISGHTALYWYRQSLGQGPEFLIYFQGTGAADDSGLPNDRFFAVRPEGSVSTLKIQRTERGDSAVYLCASSLGQGPYQQYFGPGTRLTVT.

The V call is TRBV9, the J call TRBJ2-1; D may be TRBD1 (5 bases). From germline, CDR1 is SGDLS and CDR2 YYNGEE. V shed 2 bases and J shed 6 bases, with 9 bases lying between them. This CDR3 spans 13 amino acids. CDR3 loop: CASSVEGANEQFF. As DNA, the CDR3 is TGTGCCAGCAGCGTTGAAGGGGCCAATGAGCAGTTCTTC.

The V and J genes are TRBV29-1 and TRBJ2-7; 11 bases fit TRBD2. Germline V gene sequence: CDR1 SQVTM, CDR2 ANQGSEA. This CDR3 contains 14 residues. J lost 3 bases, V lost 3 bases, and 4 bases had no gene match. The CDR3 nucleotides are TGCAGCGTTGACCTCGGGACTAGCGGCTACGAGCAGTACTTC. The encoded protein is CSVDLGTSGYEQYF.